This is a list of T cell receptor beta chains from one sample in a study of tumor-infiltrating lymphocytes in localized non-small cell lung cancer. TCRdb's table, derived via immunoSEQ multiplex PCR, lists solely in-frame clones and lacks some. The sample carries several thousand clones, about 74% recorded once. The sequenced sample was lung tumor tissue. The receptor set was obtained from a human donor with non-small cell lung cancer. Each CDR3 is given with its conserved first and last residue. D genes are given only for firm matches. The size entry is marked missing in some rows and otherwise reads once, few, many or a size class.

cdr3_aa cdr3_nt v_call clone_size d_call j_call
CAWRNQGVQTQYF TGTGCCTGGAGAAATCAGGGTGTCCAGACCCAGTACTTC TRBV30 NA NA TRBJ2-5
CASRLSYTLDEQFF TGTGCCAGCAGATTATCCTACACATTGGATGAGCAGTTCTTC TRBV6-5 NA NA TRBJ2-1
CASSGDVRKFF TGTGCCAGCAGTGGGGACGTTCGGAAGTTCTTC TRBV25-1 NA NA TRBJ2-1
CASSAGIGELFF TGTGCCAGCAGCGCAGGGATCGGGGAGCTGTTTTTT TRBV7-9 NA NA TRBJ2-2
CASSLGLDLDTQYF TGTGCCAGCAGCCTAGGACTAGATTTGGATACGCAGTATTTT TRBV7-2 NA TRBD2 TRBJ2-3
CASSPGSYEQYF TGTGCCAGCAGCCCCGGCAGCTACGAGCAGTACTTC TRBV7-9 NA NA TRBJ2-7
CASSLSGTGVYEQYF TGTGCCAGCAGTTTATCAGGGACAGGGGTCTACGAGCAGTACTTC TRBV27 NA TRBD1 TRBJ2-7
CASSPGGSLLSNEQFF TGTGCCAGCAGCCCAGGCGGGAGCTTGCTCTCGAATGAGCAGTTCTTC TRBV9 NA TRBD2 TRBJ2-1
CAASRGDREQYF TGTGCCGCCTCGAGGGGGGACAGAGAGCAGTACTTC TRBV10-3 few NA TRBJ2-7
CASSPGRDLGQPQHF TGTGCCAGCAGCCCCGGACGGGACTTAGGTCAGCCCCAGCATTTT TRBV9 NA NA TRBJ1-5
CASSFEPNTGELFF TGTGCCAGCAGTTTTGAACCGAACACCGGGGAGCTGTTTTTT TRBV27 few NA TRBJ2-2
CASSQVTPSSYNEQFF TGTGCCAGCAGCCAAGTTACCCCTAGCTCCTACAATGAGCAGTTCTTC TRBV14 NA NA TRBJ2-1
CSALRNEQFF TGCAGTGCCCTGAGGAATGAGCAGTTCTTC TRBV20-1 NA NA TRBJ2-1
CASSLGVNSPLHF TGTGCCAGCAGCTTAGGGGTCAATTCACCCCTCCACTTT TRBV11-3 few NA TRBJ1-6
CAWNSRGNEQFF TGTGCCTGGAATTCCAGGGGTAATGAGCAGTTCTTC TRBV30 NA NA TRBJ2-1
CASSGQPGHPFNEQFF TGTGCCAGCAGCGGACAGCCGGGACACCCTTTCAATGAGCAGTTCTTC TRBV7-9 NA NA TRBJ2-1
CASSPRTGAGTQYF TGTGCCAGCAGCCCGCGGACAGGGGCGGGGACCCAGTACTTC TRBV11-2 NA TRBD1 TRBJ2-5
CASSEGTGYNEQFF TGCGCCAGCAGTGAGGGGACAGGGTACAATGAGCAGTTCTTC TRBV10-1 few TRBD1 TRBJ2-1
CASSEEGEKLFF TGTGCCAGCAGCGAGGAGGGGGAAAAACTGTTTTTT TRBV5-4 NA NA TRBJ1-4
CASSHRQAPNEKLFF TGTGCCAGCAGCCATCGACAGGCCCCTAATGAAAAACTGTTTTTT TRBV4-2 NA NA TRBJ1-4
CASRVAGGPQETQYF TGTGCCAGTAGGGTAGCGGGAGGTCCCCAAGAGACCCAGTACTTC TRBV19 NA TRBD2 TRBJ2-5
CASSNWAFGNTIYF TGTGCCAGTAGCAACTGGGCCTTCGGGAACACCATATATTTT TRBV19 once NA TRBJ1-3
CASSPSGTTNTGELFF TGTGCCAGCTCACCATCCGGGACGACGAACACCGGGGAGCTGTTTTTT TRBV18 NA NA TRBJ2-2
CASAGLLNARTEAFF TGTGCCAGCGCGGGGCTTTTGAACGCCAGGACTGAAGCTTTCTTT TRBV14 NA NA TRBJ1-1
CASSERVSPLHF TGTGCCAGTAGTGAGCGTGTGTCACCCCTCCACTTT TRBV19 few NA TRBJ1-6
CASSLIQEAFF TGTGCCAGCAGCTTAATTCAAGAAGCTTTCTTT TRBV7-9 NA NA TRBJ1-1
CASSSGQGYGYTF TGTGCCAGCAGCTCGGGACAGGGCTATGGCTACACCTTC TRBV7-9 NA TRBD1 TRBJ1-2
CASSLRGPSSGNTIYF TGTGCCAGCAGCTTGCGGGGACCGAGCTCTGGAAACACCATATATTTT TRBV11-2 NA NA TRBJ1-3
CAWSQGYTEAFF TGTGCCTGGAGCCAGGGTTACACTGAAGCTTTCTTT TRBV30 NA NA TRBJ1-1
CASLRGESTNEKLFF TGTGCCAGCCTTAGAGGGGAGTCAACTAATGAAAAACTGTTTTTT TRBV28 NA NA TRBJ1-4
CASSAGLGNQPQHF TGTGCCAGCAGCGCGGGTTTGGGTAATCAGCCCCAGCATTTT TRBV7-8 large NA TRBJ1-5
CASSITSQYPAEAFF TGTGCCAGCAGCATAACCTCACAGTACCCTGCTGAAGCTTTCTTT TRBV7-2 NA NA TRBJ1-1
CAWSLTGEGSPLHF TGTGCCTGGAGTTTAACAGGGGAGGGTTCACCCCTCCACTTT TRBV30 NA TRBD1 TRBJ1-6
CAWKGPVNTEAFF TGTGCCTGGAAGGGGCCGGTGAACACTGAAGCTTTCTTT TRBV30 NA NA TRBJ1-1
CASSFETGSSPLHF TGTGCCAGCAGTTTCGAGACAGGATCGTCACCCCTCCACTTT TRBV27 NA NA TRBJ1-6
CASSPGGGTNEKLFF TGCGCCAGCAGCCCGGGAGGAGGGACCAATGAAAAACTGTTTTTT TRBV4-1 NA NA TRBJ1-4
CASRLDRVYGYTF TGTGCCAGTAGACTAGACAGAGTCTATGGCTACACCTTC TRBV19 NA NA TRBJ1-2
CASGAGSYEQYF TGTGCCAGCGGGGCGGGCTCCTACGAGCAGTACTTC TRBV25-1 once NA TRBJ2-7
CASSPPRTGEKAQHF TGTGCCAGCAGTCCACCTCGGACGGGGGAAAAGGCCCAGCATTTT TRBV27 NA NA TRBJ1-5
CASSHTDSRTGELFF TGTGCCAGCAGCCACACCGACAGTCGGACCGGGGAGCTGTTTTTT TRBV11-2 NA NA TRBJ2-2
CASSYAPGGEQFF TGTGCCAGCAGTTACGCCCCTGGGGGTGAGCAGTTCTTC TRBV6-5 once NA TRBJ2-1
CASSLGDEGSANEQFF TGTGCCAGCAGCTTGGGTGACGAGGGATCGGCTAATGAGCAGTTCTTC TRBV5-6 NA NA TRBJ2-1
CASSVDFTSFNEQFF TGTGCCAGCAGCGTAGACTTCACTAGTTTCAATGAGCAGTTCTTC TRBV9 NA NA TRBJ2-1
CASSLFGQVTASLMNTEAFF TGTGCCAGCAGTTTATTTGGACAGGTGACAGCCTCCCTCATGAACACTGAAGCTTTCTTT TRBV27 NA TRBD1 TRBJ1-1
CASSENAARGNTIYF TGTGCCAGCAGTGAGAACGCGGCGAGGGGAAACACCATATATTTT TRBV2 NA NA TRBJ1-3
CSVLGAGANVLTF TGCAGCGTTCTAGGGGCTGGGGCCAACGTCCTGACTTTC TRBV29-1 once NA TRBJ2-6
CASSSPGHRARNTIYF TGTGCCAGCAGCAGCCCAGGCCACAGGGCTAGAAACACCATATATTTT TRBV4-2 NA NA TRBJ1-3
CASSLDLLVYGYTF TGTGCCAGCAGCTTAGACCTGTTGGTCTATGGCTACACCTTC TRBV7-9 few NA TRBJ1-2
CASTIGRSNSPLHF TGTGCCAGCACCATCGGCAGGAGTAATTCACCCCTCCACTTT TRBV7-9 NA NA TRBJ1-6
CASSLEWGRADTQYF TGCGCCAGCAGCTTGGAGTGGGGGCGGGCAGATACGCAGTATTTT TRBV5-1 NA NA TRBJ2-3
CASSLAGQTLREQYF TGCGCCAGCAGCTTGGCGGGACAGACCCTCCGCGAGCAGTACTTC TRBV5-1 NA TRBD1 TRBJ2-7
CASMRGQGETQYF TGCGCCAGCATGAGGGGACAGGGAGAGACCCAGTACTTC TRBV10-2 NA TRBD1 TRBJ2-5